The TCR beta chain under discussion was sequenced for a study of OX40 agonist ivuxolimab in advanced cancers. On the study more broadly: Every patient in dose escalation had hepatocellular carcinoma, melanoma, renal cell or head and neck cancer.

The CDR3 has 14 residues. The germline V gene encodes CDR1 LNHDA and CDR2 SQIVND (reference sequence). Method: immunoSEQ multiplex PCR; TCRdb's copy keeps in-frame clones and lacks some. The sample shows fewer than 85,000 clones, approximately 78% of them seen only once. The origin of this receptor is an adult with an advanced solid tumor such as melanoma, head and neck, liver or kidney cancer. The gene calls are TRBV19 and TRBJ2-5; perhaps TRBD2 as D (6 bases). With the DNA end fitting TRBJ2-7 better, the J assignment may be wrong. Sample: CD4+ or CD8+ T cells sorted from blood, taken in a trial of the OX40 agonist ivuxolimab. CDR3 sequence reads: CASSWTSGVGEQYF. CDR3 DNA sequence: TGTGCCAGTAGTTGGACATCGGGGGTAGGCGAGCAGTACTTC.